The clone carrying this T cell receptor beta chain was observed at least ten times. What it binds is unknown. These data are taken from a study of T cells in Graves' hyperthyroidism and ophthalmopathy. Overall study: Peripheral blood was drawn at first diagnosis, prior to all treatment.

Ophthalmopathy in the patients scored at least 3 on Clinical Activity Score and at least 4 on NOSPECS grade, lasting under 3 months. Amplification of TCR beta CDR3 regions was performed using RNA transcripts as template. RT-PCR in the first round (using the HTBI primer set) targeted the TCR CDR3. From the multiplex PCR reads, TCRdb called clonotypes with MiXCR, one entry per CDR3 protein. The repertoire holds 400,000 to 450,000 distinct CDR3 sequences, with about 15% as singletons. V gave up 6 bases and J gave up 5 bases; unmatched junction bases: 6. CDR3 length: 14 amino acids. Whole-study results and caveats: Blood also held most thyroid clonotypes expanded beyond 0.001. Ophthalmopathy was model-predicted a median roughly six months pre-onset.

This clonotype was sampled from a man younger than 35 with Graves' ophthalmopathy. Sequenced: blood. The chain uses TRBV12-3 or TRBV12-4 and TRBJ2-3; 9 positions match TRBD1. CDR3 amino acids: CASSPGTGRDTQYF. The DNA for the CDR3 is TGTGCCAGCAGCCCCGGGACAGGGAGAGATACGCAGTATTTT.